The rows below give T cell receptor beta chains drawn from one sample of a study of radiotherapy plus CTLA-4 blockade in lung cancer. TCRdb's table, derived via immunoSEQ multiplex PCR, lists solely in-frame clones and lacks some. The sample consists of tens of thousands of clones, more than 75% of them appearing once. The source material was peripheral blood, sampled from a patient treated with radiotherapy plus ipilimumab. Receptor source: a human donor with non-small cell lung cancer that progressed on radiotherapy plus ipilimumab. The CDR3 runs from the conserved cysteine through the conserved F or W. D genes are given only for firm matches. Not all rows give a size; the values are once, few, many and, for expanded clones, a class.

D gene	V gene	J gene	CDR3 length	clone size	CDR3 protein	CDR3 DNA
TRBD1	TRBV19	TRBJ1-4	17	once	CASSRRDRGTYNEKLFF	TGTGCCAGTAGCCGACGGGACAGGGGGACCTATAATGAAAAACTGTTTTTT
NA	TRBV27	TRBJ2-7	15	NA	CASSLSGRLSYEQYF	TGTGCCAGCAGTTTATCGGGCAGGCTTTCCTACGAGCAGTACTTC
TRBD1	TRBV7-2	TRBJ2-7	14	NA	CASSSDRGRVEQYF	TGTGCCAGCAGCTCAGACAGGGGGCGGGTCGAGCAGTACTTC
NA	TRBV30	TRBJ1-4	14	few	CAWRDSPAGEKLFF	TGTGCCTGGAGGGACTCCCCTGCGGGTGAAAAACTGTTTTTT
TRBD2	TRBV7-2	TRBJ2-5	16	NA	CASSLGLAGGRETQYF	TGTGCCAGCAGCTTAGGACTAGCGGGAGGGCGGGAGACCCAGTACTTC
NA	TRBV7-9	TRBJ1-2	12	NA	CASSFAEPGYTF	TGTGCCAGCAGCTTTGCGGAGCCTGGCTACACCTTC
NA	TRBV11-3	TRBJ1-1	15	NA	CASSLAPDRDTEAFF	TGTGCCAGCAGCTTAGCCCCGGACAGAGATACTGAAGCTTTCTTT
NA	TRBV30	TRBJ2-7	14	NA	CAWSRGQSRYEQYF	TGTGCCTGGAGTCGTGGCCAGTCCCGATACGAGCAGTACTTC
TRBD1	TRBV5-1	TRBJ2-7	15	NA	CASSLGQGLIYEQYF	TGCGCCAGCAGCTTGGGACAGGGCCTCATCTACGAGCAGTACTTC
NA	TRBV5-4	TRBJ1-2	15	once	CASSFGTDPNYGYTF	TGTGCCAGCAGCTTCGGAACGGACCCTAACTATGGCTACACCTTC
TRBD2	TRBV5-1	TRBJ2-5	14	NA	CASSNLAGKETQYF	TGCGCCAGCAGCAACCTAGCGGGCAAAGAGACCCAGTACTTC
NA	TRBV27	TRBJ2-2	15	NA	CASGWVLANTGELFF	TGTGCCAGTGGTTGGGTCCTCGCGAACACCGGGGAGCTGTTTTTT
TRBD1	TRBV6-8	TRBJ2-1	13	NA	CARPQGADNEQFF	TGTGCCAGACCACAGGGGGCGGACAATGAGCAGTTCTTC
NA	TRBV4-1	TRBJ2-3	14	NA	CASSQGFASDTQYF	TGCGCCAGCAGCCAAGGATTTGCGAGCGATACGCAGTATTTT
TRBD2	TRBV7-2	TRBJ2-2	15	NA	CASSPTSGRHGELFF	TGTGCCAGCAGCCCAACTAGCGGGAGACACGGGGAGCTGTTTTTT
NA	TRBV7-7	TRBJ2-1	15	NA	CASSLAGSSTAEQFF	TGTGCCAGCAGCTTAGCGGGCTCTTCTACTGCTGAGCAGTTCTTC
NA	TRBV7-9	TRBJ1-3	18	NA	CASSLPGGGQISGNTIYF	TGTGCCAGCAGCTTACCAGGCGGTGGCCAGATCTCTGGAAACACCATATATTTT
NA	TRBV14	TRBJ1-2	15	few	CASSPGTSRAYGYTF	TGTGCCAGCAGCCCGGGGACGAGCAGGGCCTATGGCTACACCTTC
NA	TRBV7-2	TRBJ1-2	13	NA	CASSPRVNYGYTF	TGTGCCAGCAGCCCCAGGGTAAACTATGGCTACACCTTC
NA	TRBV2	TRBJ1-2	14	NA	CASSPGVGFYGYTF	TGTGCCAGCAGTCCGGGTGTGGGCTTCTATGGCTACACCTTC
NA	TRBV2	TRBJ1-4	12	NA	CASSGGEEKLFF	TGTGCCAGCAGTGGGGGGGAGGAAAAACTGTTTTTT
TRBD2	TRBV5-1	TRBJ2-5	15	NA	CASSSGTSSRETQYF	TGCGCCAGCAGCTCCGGGACTAGCAGTCGGGAGACCCAGTACTTC
NA	TRBV9	TRBJ2-1	15	NA	CASSLQGAPVDEQFF	TGTGCCAGCAGCCTACAGGGTGCCCCTGTGGATGAGCAGTTCTTC
NA	TRBV11-2	TRBJ1-4	17	NA	CASSPSFVTRGNEKLFF	TGTGCCAGCAGCCCTTCCTTCGTGACAAGGGGGAATGAAAAACTGTTTTTT
NA	TRBV28	TRBJ1-2	11	NA	CASSSLIGYTF	TGTGCCAGCAGTTCCTTAATTGGCTACACCTTC
TRBD2	TRBV20-1	TRBJ2-1	11	NA	CSARAGRGQFF	TGCAGTGCTAGAGCCGGGAGGGGTCAGTTCTTC
TRBD1	TRBV15	TRBJ2-1	15	NA	CATFSWDRVYNEQFF	TGTGCCACCTTTTCTTGGGACAGGGTCTACAATGAGCAGTTCTTC
NA	TRBV7-9	TRBJ2-3	16	NA	CASSSAFYGRTDTQYF	TGTGCCAGCAGCTCCGCTTTCTATGGGAGGACAGATACGCAGTATTTT
NA	TRBV25-1	TRBJ1-2	15	NA	CASSELGREGYGYTF	TGTGCCAGCAGTGAATTGGGAAGGGAGGGCTATGGCTACACCTTC
NA	TRBV7-2	TRBJ1-1	15	NA	CASSLVGRLGTEAFF	TGTGCCAGCAGCTTAGTGGGGCGGCTCGGCACTGAAGCTTTCTTT
NA	TRBV13	TRBJ2-6	15	few	CASSLTGSGANVLTF	TGTGCCAGCAGCTTAACAGGGTCTGGGGCCAACGTCCTGACTTTC
TRBD1	TRBV5-1	TRBJ2-5	15	NA	CASSPGTGDRETQYF	TGCGCCAGCAGCCCCGGGACAGGGGATCGAGAGACCCAGTACTTC
NA	TRBV6-1	TRBJ2-7	15	once	CASSDYAGSSYEQYF	TGTGCCAGCAGTGATTACGCAGGGTCCTCCTACGAGCAGTACTTC
NA	TRBV28	TRBJ1-5	15	NA	CAARGGELSNQPQHF	TGTGCCGCAAGAGGTGGGGAACTTAGCAATCAGCCCCAGCATTTT